The clone carrying this T cell receptor (beta chain) showed up many times. The target antigen is unknown. The TCRbeta library incorporated unique molecular identifiers. Via MiXCR, TCRdb re-called the PCR reads, giving one row per CDR3 protein. Altogether about 300,000 distinct CDR3 sequences are present, 10% being singletons, with the ten largest covering 7.5%. Trimming took 1 base from V and 0 from J, leaving 9 bases between them. The CDR3 is 15 amino acids. Germline CDR1 is SGHTA and CDR2 is FQGTGA. This sample was included in a study of T-cell reconstitution after alpha-beta-depleted transplantation in children. Findings of the study overall: From newly produced T cells came most of the T-cell counts and diversity one year after transplant. Alpha-beta T cells about two months after transplant reportedly derived from several hundred expanded graft clones. Surviving recipient T cells and thymic progenitors underlay high day-60 TCRbeta diversity in some patients.

This chain connects TRBV7-3 to TRBJ1-1; no reliable D call. This specimen was PBMCs, taken before TCRalphabeta/CD19-depleted stem cell transplant. The receptor was isolated from a boy under three years old with acute myeloid leukemia, due to receive a stem cell transplant. The CDR3 coding sequence is TGTGCCAGCAGCTTAAAGGAGGGTATGAACACTGAAGCTTTCTTT. It encodes CASSLKEGMNTEAFF.